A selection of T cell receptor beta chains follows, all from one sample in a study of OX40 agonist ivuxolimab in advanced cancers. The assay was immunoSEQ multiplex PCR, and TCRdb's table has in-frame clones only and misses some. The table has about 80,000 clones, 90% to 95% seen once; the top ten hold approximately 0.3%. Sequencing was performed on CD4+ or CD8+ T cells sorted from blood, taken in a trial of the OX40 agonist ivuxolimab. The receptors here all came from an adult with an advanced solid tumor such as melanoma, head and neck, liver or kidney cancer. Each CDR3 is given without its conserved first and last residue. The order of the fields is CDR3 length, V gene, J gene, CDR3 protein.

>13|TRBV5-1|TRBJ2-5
ASSLVGQGQETQY
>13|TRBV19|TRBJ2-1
ASSIPSGIYNEQF
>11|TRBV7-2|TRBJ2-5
ASSPTGSETQY
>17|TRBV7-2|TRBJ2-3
ASSLRGGSRYGGTDTQY
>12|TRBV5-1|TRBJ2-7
ASSGGPGPYEQY
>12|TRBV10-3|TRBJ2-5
AISGGILQETQY
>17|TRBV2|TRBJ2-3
ASRKPGLAGGPSTDTQY
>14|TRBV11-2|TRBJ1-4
ASSSRYPGGSEKLF
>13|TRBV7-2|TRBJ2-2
ASSPTGSNTGELF
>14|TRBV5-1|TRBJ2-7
ASSLAADRLPYEQY
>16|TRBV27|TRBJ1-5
ASSLSPKDRGSNQPQH
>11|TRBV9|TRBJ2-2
ASSGSVPGELF
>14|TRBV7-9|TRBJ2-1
ASSLGPSGGYNEQF
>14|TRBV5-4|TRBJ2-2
ASSWTGQANTGELF
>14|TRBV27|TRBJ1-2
ASNPTGTRKAGGYT
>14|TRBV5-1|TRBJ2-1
ASSLASSASYNEQF
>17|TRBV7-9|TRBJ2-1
ASSSSTGVSSSPYNEQF
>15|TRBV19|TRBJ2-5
ASSISLAGGPWETQY
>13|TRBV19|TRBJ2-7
ASSIEGRAIHEQY
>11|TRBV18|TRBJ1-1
ASLGDRNTEAF